Below are 13 T cell receptor beta chains sequenced from a single sample in a study of T cell repertoires in cytomegalovirus infection. TCRdb recomputed calls from the reads with MiXCR, one row per CDR3 protein. The sample lists approximately 350,000 distinct CDR3 sequences, about 32% occurring once. These receptors have no known antigen. The specimen was cultured PBMCs, collected from culture after CMV antigen stimulation. The receptor source for this set is a human donor in good health (CMV status not recorded). Some clones in this sample may be carry-over from other donors' samples.

The rearrangement uses TRBV11-3 and TRBJ2-1; D is perhaps TRBD1 (5 bases). This CDR3 has 14 residues. The germline CDR1 and CDR2 sequences are SGHNT and YENEEA. Trimming cost V 1 base and J 5 bases, with 9 bases left between them. In DNA form, the CDR3 reads TGTGCCAGCAGCTTAGGCTGGGGCGACAATGAGCAGTTCTTC. Its protein is CASSLGWGDNEQFF.

In its sample, this clonotype was seen a few times. J is TRBJ1-2 and V is TRBV7-9; 9 positions agree with TRBD1. V lost 1 base to trimming and J lost 4 bases; unmatched junction nucleotides: 10. The CDR3 has 17 residues. Per germline, CDR1 SEHNR and CDR2 FQNEAQ (reference sequence). Here the CDR3 DNA reads TGTGCCAGCAGCTTAGTTTCCGGGACAGGGTTCGGCTATGGCTACACCTTC. It yields the protein CASSLVSGTGFGYGYTF.

V and J are TRBV7-2 and TRBJ2-3, with no clear D. This CDR3 has 16 residues. Trimming cost V 1 base and J 0 bases, with 11 bases left between them. Germline loops: CDR1 SGHTA, CDR2 FQGNSA. The CDR3 DNA follows: TGTGCCAGCAGCTTAGTCTCAACGGCTAGCACAGATACGCAGTATTTT. Its protein is CASSLVSTASTDTQYF.

CDR3 amino acids: CASVGGDRVQPGDYNEQFF. For the CDR3, the DNA is TGTGCTAGCGTCGGTGGGGACAGGGTTCAGCCGGGGGACTACAATGAGCAGTTCTTC. The chain employs TRBV7-6 and TRBJ2-1; 9 bases line up with TRBD1. Looked up from germline, CDR1 is SGHVS and CDR2 is FNYEAQ. The CDR3 is made up of 19 amino acids. Filled out from reference TRBV7-6 and TRBJ2-1, the complete variable domain reads GAGVSQSPRYKVTKRGQDVALRCDPISGHVSLYWYRQALGQGPEFLTYFNYEAQQDKSGLPNDRFSAERPEGSISTLTIQRTEQRDSAMYRCASVGGDRVQPGDYNEQFFGPGTRLTVL.

The genes are TRBV6-1 and TRBJ2-1; 7 bases agree with TRBD2. Per germline, CDR1 MNHNS and CDR2 SASEGT. Trimming at V came to 0 bases and at J to 2 bases, leaving 1 base not matched to a gene. The CDR3 is made up of 15 amino acids. The CDR3 reads CASSEASGAYNEQFF. The CDR3, as DNA: TGTGCCAGCAGTGAAGCCAGCGGGGCCTACAATGAGCAGTTCTTC.

The CDR3 region is CASSVRGVNGYTF. The CDR3 DNA is TGTGCCAGCAGCGTCCGAGGGGTTAACGGCTACACCTTC. The J gene is TRBJ1-2, the V gene TRBV9, with D tentatively TRBD1 (5 bases). The CDR3 loop spans 13 amino acids. The germline V and J ends were trimmed by 2 bases and 8 bases, with 13 bases remaining between them. Germline V gene sequence: CDR1 SGDLS, CDR2 YYNGEE.

V usage is TRBV6-6 and J usage is TRBJ2-5, with 11 bases matching TRBD1. Per germline, CDR1 MNHNY and CDR2 SVGAGI (reference sequence). V was pared by 6 bases and J by 1 base, with 4 bases of the junction left unmatched. The CDR3 totals 15 residues. CDR3: CASRWTGGPQETQYF. The CDR3 DNA reads as TGTGCCAGCAGGTGGACAGGGGGCCCCCAAGAGACCCAGTACTTC.

A word on this clonotype: This may arise from a read error, as a much more abundant clone is one base away. The chain is built from TRBV27 and TRBJ2-7, with no clear D. Germline V gene data show CDR1 as MNHEY and CDR2 as SMNVEV (reference sequence). CDR3 size: 12 residues. V lost 2 bases, J lost 3 bases, and 5 bases lay in between. The CDR3 nucleotides read TGTGCCAGCAGTTTAAAGGGCTACGAGCAGTACTTC. Amino acid sequence: CASSLKGYEQYF.

The V call is TRBV12-3 or TRBV12-4, the J call TRBJ1-1; possibly TRBD1 for D (5 bases). V lost 7 bases and J 5 bases, leaving 17 bases between the germline ends. The CDR3 has 14 amino acids. CDR3 bases: TGTGCCAGCAACAACCAGGGTGGGCTGACTGAAGCTTTCTTT. As protein: CASNNQGGLTEAFF.

The chain links TRBV4-1 to TRBJ1-1; D is perhaps TRBD1 (6 bases). There are 14 residues in the CDR3. The V end was cut by 3 bases, the J end by 3 bases, with 11 bases between. Germline-derived CDR1 and CDR2 are MGHRA and YSYEKL. DNA for the CDR3: TGCGCCAGCAGCCAGCGAAGGGGGGACACTGAAGCTTTCTTT. Translated, it gives CASSQRRGDTEAFF.

Note on this clonotype: A read error may explain this, as a much larger clone is one base away. The chain employs TRBV12-3 or TRBV12-4 and TRBJ2-5; the match to TRBD2 covers 14 bases. After removal of 6 bases from V and 5 bases from J, the junction contained 5 bases not matched to a gene. The CDR3 is 15 amino acids. CDR3 DNA: TGTGCCAGCAGACCGGGACTAGCGGGAGTCGAGACCCAGTACTTC. Protein: CASRPGLAGVETQYF.

With regard to this clonotype: A junction end diverges from the germline sequence, so it may reflect a read error. This chain connects TRBV7-8 to TRBJ1-3; D is unresolved. The CDR3 is 15 amino acids. The germline V gene encodes CDR1 SGHVS and CDR2 FQNEAQ. The CDR3 loop reads CASSGLAASRNTIYF. CDR3 DNA sequence: TGTGCCAGCAGCGGTCTGGCAGCCTCTCGAAACACCATATATTTT.

The genes are TRBV6-5 and TRBJ1-2; D is perhaps TRBD1 (6 bases). The CDR3 totals 12 residues. V lost 6 bases and J lost 8, with 13 bases in between. Germline V lookup: CDR1 MNHEY, CDR2 SVGAGI. The CDR3 is CASRQGEAGYTF. The CDR3 region has the DNA TGTGCCAGCAGACAGGGAGAGGCGGGCTACACCTTC.